The clone carrying this TCR beta chain was detected ten times or more. Its specificity is unknown. This specimen belongs to a study of T cells in Graves' hyperthyroidism and ophthalmopathy. Overall study results and limits: Appearing also in blood were most of the thyroid clonotypes expanded above 0.001. With a median lead of about 6.9 months before onset, the model predicted ophthalmopathy.

There were TCR beta CDR3 regions amplified from RNA transcripts. Primed by the HTBI set, a first-round RT-PCR was run on the TCR CDR3. Using its own MiXCR run on the multiplex PCR reads, TCRdb lists one record per CDR3 protein. The sample gives fewer than 600,000 distinct CDR3 sequences, roughly 15% of which show up once; approximately 13% is in the top ten. Disease duration under 2 months; hyperthyroidism patients were aged 18 to 65. Patients were excluded for uncontrolled infection, other autoimmune disease, pregnancy or lactation. V lost 7 bases to trimming and J lost 5 bases; unmatched junction nucleotides: 11. From germline, CDR1 is MDHEN and CDR2 SYDVKM. This CDR3 has 16 amino acids.

Input material: blood. This sequence joins TRBV28 and TRBJ2-1; TRBD2 matches at 10 bases. The origin of this receptor is a middle-aged woman with Graves' hyperthyroidism. The CDR3 sequence is CASNTLGAGGHNEQFF. CDR3 DNA sequence: TGTGCCAGCAATACCCTCGGAGCGGGAGGGCACAATGAGCAGTTCTTC.